This entry lists 3 T cell receptor beta chains sequenced from one sample in a study of T cells in Graves' hyperthyroidism and ophthalmopathy. Template material for amplifying TCR beta CDR3 regions consisted of RNA transcripts. During a first-round RT-PCR of the TCR CDR3, the HTBI primer set was used. MiXCR was run by TCRdb on the multiplex PCR reads, yielding one entry per CDR3 protein. This sample has 750,000 to 950,000 distinct CDR3 sequences, with 38% found just once. Source material: blood. The receptors originated from a young man with Graves' hyperthyroidism.

The chain joins TRBV4-1 to TRBJ1-1, with D maybe TRBD1 (5 bases). From germline, CDR1 is MGHRA and CDR2 YSYEKL. The CDR3 is 14 amino acids. Trimming cost V 4 bases and J 3 bases, with 12 bases left between them. CDR3 amino acids: CASSRGGGDTEAFF. The CDR3 nucleotides are TGCGCCAGCAGCCGGGGAGGAGGGGACACTGAAGCTTTCTTT.

There are a few counts of this clonotype. The rearrangement uses TRBV7-2 and TRBJ1-5, with a weak D call TRBD1 (5 bases). Germline-derived CDR1 and CDR2 are SGHTA and FQGNSA. The germline V and J ends were trimmed by 5 bases and 4 bases, with 12 bases remaining between them. The CDR3 is 14 residues long. CDR3 nucleotides: TGTGCCAGCAGCCCCCGGGACCGAAATCAGCCCCAGCATTTT. Its translation: CASSPRDRNQPQHF.

This clonotype was detected many times. In DNA, the CDR3 is TGCGCCAGCAGCTTGGGACAGGACTCTAATTCACCCCTCCACTTT. Amino acids: CASSLGQDSNSPLHF. The chain joins TRBV5-1 to TRBJ1-6; D may be TRBD1 (6 bases). The germline V gene has CDR1 SGHRS and CDR2 YFSETQ. Trimming left V 0 bases short and J 6 bases short, with 10 bases between. This CDR3 contains 15 residues.